The 21 T cell receptor beta chains given below trace back to one sample, sequenced in a study of blood T cell repertoires in COVID-19. Assay used: immunoSEQ multiplex PCR; TCRdb lists only in-frame clones, some missing. The sample lists fewer than 250,000 clones, 83% occurring once. The sequenced sample was PBMCs or T cells enriched from blood (not recorded which). All receptors come from a woman aged 45-65 years who had been exposed to COVID-19.

The chain links TRBV6-5 to TRBJ2-7; 9 bases fit TRBD2. The CDR3 totals 14 residues. J lost 7 bases, V lost 5 bases, and 9 bases had no gene match. The V gene's germline CDR1 is MNHEY and CDR2 SVGAGI. The CDR3, as DNA: TGTGCCAGCAGTCACCGACTAGCGGAAGGGGAGCAGTACTTC. It translates to CASSHRLAEGEQYF.

The V call is TRBV29-1, the J call TRBJ2-1; 10 positions match TRBD1. Germline V gene data show CDR1 as SQVTM and CDR2 as ANQGSEA. The CDR3 has 15 residues. V lost 1 base and J lost 5; bases outside the gene matches: 5. Here the CDR3 DNA reads TGCAGCGTTGAAGGGGGGGACAGGGGAGACAATGAGCAGTTCTTC. Protein product: CSVEGGDRGDNEQFF.

This chain connects TRBV5-6 to TRBJ1-5, with 8 nucleotides matching TRBD1. This CDR3 spans 14 amino acids. Germline V gives CDR1 SGHDT, CDR2 YYEEEE. With 0 bases clipped from V and 6 bases from J, the junction kept 2 bases outside the gene matches. The CDR3 protein is CASSLGTGSQPQHF. The CDR3 DNA sequence: TGTGCCAGCAGCTTGGGGACAGGGAGTCAGCCCCAGCATTTT.

With regard to this clone: Other DNA sequences in this specimen translate into the identical CDR3. The chain combines TRBV5-5 with TRBJ1-1, with a weak D call TRBD1 (6 bases). With 3 bases removed from V and 3 bases from J, the gap between germline ends came to 9 bases. Germline values: CDR1 SGHKS, CDR2 YYEKEE (reference sequence). The CDR3 consists of 13 residues. CDR3 protein: CASSSKGDTEAFF. Here the CDR3 DNA reads TGTGCCAGCAGCTCCAAGGGGGACACTGAAGCTTTCTTT.

The CDR3 DNA follows: TGTGCCTGGAGTGCGGACAGGGGGCCCTACAATGAGCAGTTCTTC. Its protein is CAWSADRGPYNEQFF. The chain links TRBV30 to TRBJ2-1; the match to TRBD1 covers 11 bases. V lost 1 base to trimming and J lost 2 bases; unmatched junction nucleotides: 1. CDR1 is GTSNPN, CDR2 SVGIG, per germline (reference sequence). The CDR3 spans 15 residues.

The V and J genes are TRBV27 and TRBJ2-2, with 9 bases that match TRBD1. The V segment lost 4 bases and the J segment 7 bases; nucleotides outside the gene matches: 7. The germline V gene has CDR1 MNHEY and CDR2 SMNVEV (reference sequence). The CDR3 consists of 15 residues. Written as DNA, the CDR3 is TGTGCCAGCAGTTCACAGGGGGCGCGTGTCGGGGAGCTGTTTTTT. Its translation: CASSSQGARVGELFF.

The genes are TRBV7-9 and TRBJ2-7; D not certain. The V and J ends lost 5 bases and 6 bases respectively, with 14 bases between them. CDR1 is SEHNR and CDR2 is FQNEAQ in the germline V gene (reference sequence). The CDR3 has 13 residues. For the CDR3, the DNA is TGTGCCAGCAGCGTACACACAGAGAGCGAGCAGTACTTC. Translation: CASSVHTESEQYF.

This clone appeared a single time. The rearrangement uses TRBV5-1 and TRBJ1-1; 7 nucleotides align to TRBD1. The germline CDR1 and CDR2 sequences are SGHRS and YFSETQ. Trimming at V came to 2 bases and at J to 1 base, leaving 2 bases not matched to a gene. This CDR3 contains 14 residues. The CDR3, as DNA: TGCGCCAGCAGCTTACAGGGGAGGAACACTGAAGCTTTCTTT. Translating gives CASSLQGRNTEAFF.

This rearrangement joins TRBV7-9 to TRBJ1-6; D not resolved. From germline, CDR1 is SEHNR and CDR2 FQNEAQ (reference sequence). This CDR3 region has 16 residues. V lost 1 base, J lost 6 bases, and 13 bases lay in between. The CDR3 DNA reads TGTGCCAGCAGCTTAGGCCTGGCGGCTTCTAATTCACCCCTCCACTTT. Its protein is CASSLGLAASNSPLHF. Full variable domain (outside the CDR3, taken from reference TRBV7-9 and TRBJ1-6): DTGVSQNPRHKITKRGQNVTFRCDPISEHNRLYWYRQTLGQGPEFLTYFQNEAQLEKSRLLSDRFSAERPKGSFSTLEIQRTEQGDSAMYLCASSLGLAASNSPLHFGNGTRLTVT.

The chain uses TRBV7-7 and TRBJ2-7, with D possibly TRBD2 on 5 matching bases. Germline V CDR1 and CDR2: SSHAT, FNYEAQ (reference sequence). V shed 2 bases and J shed 6 bases, with 11 bases lying between them. The CDR3 extends over 13 amino acids. The DNA of the CDR3 is TGTGCCAGCAGCTTAACCGGGGTATCCGAGCAGTACTTC. As protein: CASSLTGVSEQYF.

V is TRBV4-1 and J is TRBJ1-2; 7 nucleotides line up with TRBD1. After removal of 1 base from V and 4 bases from J, the junction contained 0 bases not matched to a gene. The CDR3 is 13 amino acids. The V gene's germline CDR1 is MGHRA and CDR2 YSYEKL. The CDR3 loop reads CASSQGQGYGYTF. CDR3 nucleotide sequence: TGCGCCAGCAGCCAAGGACAGGGCTATGGCTACACCTTC.

This clone turned up a few times. The identical CDR3 is also encoded by other nucleotide sequences in the sample. This sequence joins TRBV5-1 and TRBJ2-7; D may be TRBD1 (5 bases). CDR3 length: 13 residues. Looked up from germline, CDR1 is SGHRS and CDR2 is YFSETQ. Trimming pared 4 bases from V and 1 base from J, leaving 9 bases between. The CDR3 coding sequence is TGCGCCAGCAGCCTACAGGATTCCTACGAGCAGTACTTC. It is translated as CASSLQDSYEQYF.

The rearrangement links TRBV30 to TRBJ1-1; D is undetermined. Trimming took 5 bases from V and 6 from J, leaving 13 bases between them. CDR1 and CDR2 (germline): GTSNPN, SVGIG (reference sequence). The CDR3 is 12 residues long. The CDR3: CAWGHGRAEAFF. The CDR3 DNA is TGTGCCTGGGGGCATGGGAGGGCTGAAGCTTTCTTT.

V gene TRBV7-3 combines with J gene TRBJ2-3; TRBD2 matches 10 bases. Germline loops: CDR1 SGHTA, CDR2 FQGTGA. The CDR3 has 16 amino acids. V gave up 5 bases and J gave up 1 base; unmatched junction bases: 6. DNA for the CDR3: TGTGCCAGCAGCGTCGGGACTAGCGTCGGCACAGATACGCAGTATTTT. Protein sequence: CASSVGTSVGTDTQYF.

The chain joins TRBV4-3 to TRBJ1-1; D might be TRBD1 (5 bases). Germline CDR1 and CDR2: LGHNA and YSLEER. CDR3 length: 15 amino acids. V shed 0 bases and J shed 4 bases, with 12 bases lying between them. CDR3 sequence reads: CASSQDTRAPTEAFF. The CDR3 DNA reads TGCGCCAGCAGCCAAGATACCAGGGCACCCACTGAAGCTTTCTTT.

V gene TRBV27 combines with J gene TRBJ1-4, with 8 bases fitting TRBD1. Losses at the gene ends were 5 bases for V and 5 bases for J; bases not matched to a gene: 4. Germline assignment: CDR1 MNHEY and CDR2 SMNVEV (reference sequence). The CDR3 extends over 14 amino acids. DNA of the CDR3: TGTGCCAGCAGTGGGACAGGCCTCAATGAAAAACTGTTTTTT. Its translation: CASSGTGLNEKLFF.

The J gene is TRBJ1-1, the V gene TRBV12-3 or TRBV12-4; no clear D. Trimming removed 4 bases at V and 7 bases at J, with 13 bases between. The CDR3 sequence is 13 residues long. The CDR3 reads CASSYHPEGEAFF. As DNA, the CDR3 is TGTGCCAGCAGTTACCACCCGGAGGGTGAAGCTTTCTTT.

The gene calls are TRBV19 and TRBJ1-3; 7 bases map to TRBD1. V shed 10 bases and J 0 bases; nucleotides not matched to a gene: 9. CDR1 is LNHDA, CDR2 SQIVND, per germline (reference sequence). This CDR3 region has 15 residues. The CDR3 DNA follows: TGTGCCACGATACAGGGGTTCTACTCTGGAAACACCATATATTTT. It codes for CATIQGFYSGNTIYF.

The chain carries TRBV5-1 and TRBJ1-1; weak D call: TRBD1 (6 bases). Germline lookup yields CDR1 SGHRS and CDR2 YFSETQ. The CDR3 runs to 15 residues. V lost 4 bases, J lost 5 bases, and 18 bases lay in between. The CDR3 nucleotides read TGCGCCAGCAGCCCGGTTACAGGGAGGGGGACTGAAGCTTTCTTT. Encoded protein: CASSPVTGRGTEAFF.

The gene calls are TRBV28 and TRBJ1-1; D might be TRBD1 (5 bases). This CDR3 has 17 residues. The germline gives CDR1 MDHEN, CDR2 SYDVKM. The V end lost 2 bases, the J end lost 1 base, and 17 bases lay between the germline ends. The CDR3 reads CASSLGLGGRGNTEAFF. The CDR3 coding sequence is TGTGCCAGCAGTTTAGGGCTGGGGGGACGGGGGAACACTGAAGCTTTCTTT.

The V gene is TRBV12-3 or TRBV12-4, the J gene TRBJ1-1; D is uncertain. The CDR3 is made up of 13 amino acids. Trimming removed 5 bases from V and 3 bases from J, with 10 bases in between. Here the CDR3 reads CASSTPTDTEAFF. The CDR3 nucleotides are TGTGCCAGCAGTACCCCCACAGACACTGAAGCTTTCTTT.